These 17 T cell receptor beta chains came from one sample sequenced in a study of shared clonotypes between healthy human individuals. Method: immunoSEQ multiplex PCR; TCRdb's copy keeps in-frame clones and lacks some. The table has a few hundred thousand clones, around three quarters seen once. Sequenced sample: PBMCs. The receptors here all came from a woman aged 40 to 55 in good health. Some clones in this sample may be carry-over from other donors' samples.

The J gene is TRBJ2-2, the V gene TRBV5-4, with TRBD2 matching 12 bases. V gave up 3 bases and J gave up 6 bases; unmatched junction bases: 6. The CDR3 loop spans 16 amino acids. Germline assignment: CDR1 SGHNT and CDR2 YYREEE (reference sequence). CDR3 sequence reads: CASSSMTSGSAGELFF. The CDR3 region has the DNA TGTGCCAGCAGCTCCATGACTAGCGGGAGCGCCGGGGAGCTGTTTTTT. The whole variable domain, filled in from reference TRBV5-4 and TRBJ2-2, reads ETGVTQSPTHLIKTRGQQVTLRCSSQSGHNTVSWYQQALGQGPQFIFQYYREEENGRGNFPPRFSGLQFPNYSSELNVNALELDDSALYLCASSSMTSGSAGELFFGEGSRLTVL.

The table lists this clone with a count of one. This chain links TRBV11-2 with TRBJ2-7; TRBD1 agrees at 7 bases. CDR3 size: 15 residues. V shed 3 bases, J shed 1 base, and the junction held 6 bases outside the gene matches. In germline, CDR1 is SGHAT, CDR2 FQNNGV. The CDR3 coding sequence is TGTGCCAGCAGCTTGTACAGGGGAAGGTCCTACGAGCAGTACTTC. Amino acid sequence: CASSLYRGRSYEQYF.

The chain has TRBV25-1 and TRBJ2-6, with TRBD1 identical over 9 bases. Per the germline V gene, CDR1 is MGHDK and CDR2 is SYGVNS. This CDR3 has 17 residues. V shed 2 bases and J 3 bases; nucleotides not matched to a gene: 5. CDR3 residues: CASSERDRVFGANVLTF. Here the CDR3 DNA reads TGTGCCAGCAGTGAACGGGACAGGGTGTTTGGGGCCAACGTCCTGACTTTC.

As to this clone: A far larger clone is off by one base, so a read error is likely. Other DNA sequences in the sample encode the same CDR3. The CDR3 loop reads CASSAGVEQYF. As DNA, the CDR3 is TGTGCCAGCAGCGCCGGGGTCGAGCAGTACTTC. V usage is TRBV5-1 and J usage is TRBJ2-7; a weak D match, TRBD2 (5 bases). Looked up from germline, CDR1 is SGHRS and CDR2 is YFSETQ. There are 11 residues in the CDR3.

The genes are TRBV5-6 and TRBJ2-1; 7 bases line up with TRBD2. V was clipped by 0 bases and J by 4 bases; unmatched bases: 7. This CDR3 has 16 amino acids. Germline lookup yields CDR1 SGHDT and CDR2 YYEEEE. The CDR3 is CASSLAVASGYNEQFF. In nucleotides, the CDR3 is TGTGCCAGCAGCTTGGCTGTGGCTAGCGGATACAATGAGCAGTTCTTC.

In this sample, this clone turned up a few times. The chain carries TRBV18 and TRBJ2-2; D is unclear. This CDR3 has 17 residues. Trimming left V 2 bases short and J 0 bases short, with 13 bases between. Germline CDR1 KGHSH, CDR2 LQKENI. Here the CDR3 reads CASSPASRPSNTGELFF. The CDR3 bases are TGTGCCAGCTCACCAGCATCCAGGCCCTCGAACACCGGGGAGCTGTTTTTT. Based on the CDR3 plus reference TRBV18 and TRBJ2-2, the full variable domain is NAGVMQNPRHLVRRRGQEARLRCSPMKGHSHVYWYRQLPEEGLKFMVYLQKENIIDESGMPKERFSAEFPKEGPSILRIQQVVRGDSAAYFCASSPASRPSNTGELFFGEGSRLTVL.

There are a few counts of this clone. The chain combines TRBV5-6 with TRBJ1-2, with D hard to call. The CDR3 covers 13 residues. Trimming pared 0 bases from V and 3 bases from J, leaving 6 bases between. Germline CDR1 SGHDT, CDR2 YYEEEE. CDR3 DNA sequence: TGTGCCAGCAGCTTGGCGGCGGACTATGGCTACACCTTC. The encoded protein is CASSLAADYGYTF.

This clone was seen only a few times. The chain links TRBV5-4 to TRBJ2-5; 7 nucleotides align to TRBD1. CDR1 is SGHNT and CDR2 is YYREEE in the germline V gene (reference sequence). J gave up 4 bases and V 4 bases, and 1 base lay outside the gene matches. The CDR3 is made up of 12 amino acids. CDR3 loop: CASSHRGETQYF. CDR3 nucleotide sequence: TGTGCCAGCAGCCACAGGGGAGAGACCCAGTACTTC.

The J gene is TRBJ2-7, the V gene TRBV5-1; D gene ambiguous. Germline V CDR1 and CDR2: SGHRS, YFSETQ. The CDR3 consists of 16 residues. The V end was cut by 2 bases, the J end by 5 bases, with 20 bases between. CDR3 sequence reads: CASSLQGRSLLDEQYF. CDR3 bases: TGCGCCAGCAGCTTACAAGGACGATCGCTATTGGACGAGCAGTACTTC. Full variable domain (missing parts from reference TRBV5-1 and TRBJ2-7): KAGVTQTPRYLIKTRGQQVTLSCSPISGHRSVSWYQQTPGQGLQFLFEYFSETQRNKGNFPGRFSGRQFSNSRSEMNVSTLELGDSALYLCASSLQGRSLLDEQYFGPGTRLTVT.

This clone was detected only once. The V call is TRBV9, the J call TRBJ2-1, with 8 bases that match TRBD2. CDR3 length equals 15 residues. Trimming took 3 bases from V and 6 from J; bases not matched to a gene: 8. Germline loops: CDR1 SGDLS, CDR2 YYNGEE. CDR3 DNA: TGTGCCAGCAGCGCTACCGGGACTAGTTTCAATGAGCAGTTCTTC. This codes for CASSATGTSFNEQFF.

The chain uses TRBV2 and TRBJ1-3; D is uncertain. The CDR3 length is 10 residues. CDR1 is SNHLY, CDR2 FYNNEI, per germline. V dropped 11 bases and J dropped 6 bases, with 8 bases sitting between them. The CDR3 protein is CAGNKNTIYF. The CDR3 DNA follows: TGTGCCGGCAACAAAAACACCATATATTTT.

The rearrangement joins TRBV6-5 to TRBJ2-5, with a tentative D call TRBD2 (5 bases). This CDR3 is 13 amino acids long. Germline CDR1 reads MNHEY; CDR2 reads SVGAGI. Trimming cost V 0 bases and J 7 bases, with 9 bases left between them. The CDR3 sequence is CASSYSGEGTQYF. CDR3 sequence (DNA): TGTGCCAGCAGTTACTCGGGTGAGGGGACCCAGTACTTC.

The chain is built from TRBV19 and TRBJ1-5; no firm D call. Germline loops: CDR1 LNHDA, CDR2 SQIVND (reference sequence). Trimming stripped 3 bases from V and 6 bases from J, with 15 bases between. The CDR3 is made up of 15 amino acids. The CDR3 reads CASSITAQTGQPQHF. The CDR3 nucleotides read TGTGCCAGTAGTATTACGGCCCAAACGGGTCAGCCCCAGCATTTT. The complete variable domain, with remaining parts taken from reference TRBV19 and TRBJ1-5, reads DGGITQSPKYLFRKEGQNVTLSCEQNLNHDAMYWYRQDPGQGLRLIYYSQIVNDFQKGDIAEGYSVSREKKESFPLTVTSAQKNPTAFYLCASSITAQTGQPQHFGDGTRLSIL.

The chain uses TRBV30 and TRBJ2-2, with D possibly being TRBD2 (7 bases). The V end lost 0 bases, the J end lost 1 base, and 12 bases lay between the germline ends. Germline CDR1 reads GTSNPN; CDR2 reads SVGIG (reference sequence). The CDR3 sequence is 16 residues long. The chain's CDR3 is CAWSVRGALNTGELFF. The CDR3 DNA sequence: TGTGCCTGGAGTGTACGGGGGGCGTTGAACACCGGGGAGCTGTTTTTT.

The chain recombines TRBV5-1 with TRBJ2-3; possible D gene TRBD1, 6 bases. The CDR3 totals 15 residues. The V end was cut by 4 bases, the J end by 1 base, with 13 bases between. Germline V gene data show CDR1 as SGHRS and CDR2 as YFSETQ. The CDR3 coding sequence is TGCGCCAGCAGCGCGGAACAGGGTCGCACAGATACGCAGTATTTT. It encodes CASSAEQGRTDTQYF.

About this clone: A far larger clone is off by one base, so a read error is likely. J is TRBJ2-4 and V is TRBV27, with 9 bases matching TRBD1. The CDR3 has 17 residues. CDR1 MNHEY and CDR2 SMNVEV come from the germline V gene (reference sequence). Trimming cost V 4 bases and J 3 bases; bases outside gene matches: 10. CDR3 sequence: CASSSRDREVVKNIQYF. The CDR3 bases are TGTGCCAGCAGTTCCCGGGACAGGGAGGTCGTCAAAAACATTCAGTACTTC.

This chain connects TRBV5-1 to TRBJ2-7; maybe TRBD2 (6 bases). The CDR3 runs 15 residues. The V end lost 4 bases, the J end lost 2 bases, and 16 bases lay between the germline ends. Germline CDR1 is SGHRS and CDR2 is YFSETQ. The CDR3 nucleotides read TGCGCCAGCAGCAGGACCGGGACTTCAACCTACGAGCAGTACTTC. This gives the protein CASSRTGTSTYEQYF. The full variable domain, with the rest looked up from reference TRBV5-1 and TRBJ2-7, is KAGVTQTPRYLIKTRGQQVTLSCSPISGHRSVSWYQQTPGQGLQFLFEYFSETQRNKGNFPGRFSGRQFSNSRSEMNVSTLELGDSALYLCASSRTGTSTYEQYFGPGTRLTVT.